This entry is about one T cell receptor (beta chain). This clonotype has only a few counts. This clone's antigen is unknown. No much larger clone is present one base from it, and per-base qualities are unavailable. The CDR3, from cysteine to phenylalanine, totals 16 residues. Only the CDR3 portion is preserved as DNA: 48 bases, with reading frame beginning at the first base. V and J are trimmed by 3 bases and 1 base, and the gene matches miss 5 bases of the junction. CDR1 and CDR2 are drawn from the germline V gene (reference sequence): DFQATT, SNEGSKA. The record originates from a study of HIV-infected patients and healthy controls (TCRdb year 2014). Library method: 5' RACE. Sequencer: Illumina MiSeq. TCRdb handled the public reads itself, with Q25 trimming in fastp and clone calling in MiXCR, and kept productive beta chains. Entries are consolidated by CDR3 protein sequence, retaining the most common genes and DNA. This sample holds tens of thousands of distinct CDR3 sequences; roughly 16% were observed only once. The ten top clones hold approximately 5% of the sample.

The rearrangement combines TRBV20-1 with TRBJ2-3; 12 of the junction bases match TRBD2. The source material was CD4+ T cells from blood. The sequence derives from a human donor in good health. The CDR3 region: CSASSSGRDGTDTQYF. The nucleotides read TGCAGTGCTAGTTCTAGCGGGAGGGACGGCACAGATACGCAGTATTTT.